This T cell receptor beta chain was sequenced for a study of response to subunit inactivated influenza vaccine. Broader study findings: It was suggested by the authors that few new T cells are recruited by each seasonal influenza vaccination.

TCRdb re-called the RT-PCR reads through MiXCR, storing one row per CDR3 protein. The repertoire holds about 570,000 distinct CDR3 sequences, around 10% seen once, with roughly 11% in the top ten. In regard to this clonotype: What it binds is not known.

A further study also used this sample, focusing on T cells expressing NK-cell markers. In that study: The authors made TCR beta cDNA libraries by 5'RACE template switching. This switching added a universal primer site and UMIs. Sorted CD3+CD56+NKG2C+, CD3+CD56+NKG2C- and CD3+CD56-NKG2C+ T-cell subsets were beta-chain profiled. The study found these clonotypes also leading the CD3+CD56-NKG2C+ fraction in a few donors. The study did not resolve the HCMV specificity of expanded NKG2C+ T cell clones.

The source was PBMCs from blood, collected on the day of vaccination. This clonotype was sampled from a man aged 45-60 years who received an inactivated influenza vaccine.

CDR3 in amino acids: CASSQASGGAGTDTQYF. In nucleotides, the CDR3 is TGCGCCAGCAGCCAGGCTAGCGGGGGGGCTGGCACAGATACGCAGTATTTT. This chain uses TRBV4-1 with TRBJ2-3, with TRBD2 matching over 12 bases. The germline gives CDR1 MGHRA, CDR2 YSYEKL. The CDR3 totals 17 residues. Trimming at V came to 3 bases and at J to 1 base, leaving 5 bases not matched to a gene.